Listed below are T cell receptor beta chains from one sample, sequenced in a study of T-cell reconstitution after alpha-beta-depleted transplantation in children. TCRdb fed the PCR reads into MiXCR, producing one record per CDR3 protein. In the table there are about 340,000 distinct CDR3 sequences, over 9% of which are singletons. The material was PBMCs from the stem cell graft donor, obtained from the stem cell graft. The origin of the receptors is a human donor who donated a stem cell graft to a child with acute lymphoblastic leukemia. CDR3s include the opening cysteine and the closing phenylalanine or tryptophan. Each record gives: V gene, D gene, clone size, CDR3 length, J gene, CDR3 DNA, CDR3 protein. D genes are given only for firm matches. Size is stated for part of the rows, as once, few or many counts, or as a class when the clone is expanded.

TRBV7-8,-,few,12,TRBJ2-7,TGTGCCAGCAGCTTACGAATCTACGAGCAGTACTTC,CASSLRIYEQYF
TRBV3-1,TRBD2,few,18,TRBJ2-6,TGTGCCAGCAGTCCCACTAGCGGCCCTAGCTCTGGGGCCAACGTCCTGACTTTC,CASSPTSGPSSGANVLTF
TRBV7-9,-,many,14,TRBJ1-1,TGTGCCAGCAGCTGGGTGTTGGAGGACACTGAAGCTTTCTTT,CASSWVLEDTEAFF
TRBV27,-,-,14,TRBJ2-1,TGTGCCAGCAGTTATGCGAGAGGGGACAATGAGCAGTTCTTC,CASSYARGDNEQFF
TRBV7-2,-,many,14,TRBJ2-5,TGTGCCAGCAGCTTAGTGCGGCGTAGGGAGACCCAGTACTTC,CASSLVRRRETQYF
TRBV4-3,-,few,17,TRBJ1-5,TGCGCCAGCAGCCAAGATGCAACGGTACGGGGCTGGCAGCCCCAGCATTTT,CASSQDATVRGWQPQHF
TRBV12-3/TRBV12-4,TRBD1,few,15,TRBJ2-7,TGTGCCAGCAGTAGCCTCGGGACAGGGTGGTACGAGCAGTACTTC,CASSSLGTGWYEQYF
TRBV28,-,few,15,TRBJ2-1,TGTGCCAGCGCAGGACCAACCCCACTCGTTAATGAGCAGTTCTTC,CASAGPTPLVNEQFF
TRBV9,TRBD2,many,15,TRBJ2-1,TGTGCCAGCAGCGTCGGACTAGCCGGGTACAATGAGCAGTTCTTC,CASSVGLAGYNEQFF
TRBV5-5,TRBD1,many,15,TRBJ2-3,TGTGCCAGCAGCTTGGGGACAGGGCTCACAGATACGCAGTATTTT,CASSLGTGLTDTQYF
TRBV5-1,-,once,13,TRBJ2-5,TGCGCCACCAGCTTGGAGGGTGCAGAGACCCAGTACTTC,CATSLEGAETQYF
TRBV4-1,-,-,14,TRBJ2-3,TGCGCCAGCAGGCTGGACCCCCTGGCAGATACGCAGTATTTT,CASRLDPLADTQYF
TRBV9,TRBD1,-,14,TRBJ2-3,TGTGCCAGCAGCGTTAGGGACAGGGCAGATACGCAGTATTTT,CASSVRDRADTQYF
TRBV7-8,TRBD2,-,17,TRBJ2-2,TGTGCCAGCAGCCCAATAGGACTAGCGGTGTTGACCGGGGAGCTGTTTTTT,CASSPIGLAVLTGELFF
TRBV5-1,-,many,13,TRBJ2-3,TGCGCCAGCAGCTATACTAGCACTGATACGCAGTATTTT,CASSYTSTDTQYF
TRBV4-2,TRBD2,few,14,TRBJ2-7,TGTGCCAGCAGCGGGGAGACTAGCCCCTCGGAGCAGTACTTC,CASSGETSPSEQYF
TRBV29-1,-,-,11,TRBJ2-1,TGCAGCGTTGAATTCCACAATGAGCAGTTCTTC,CSVEFHNEQFF
TRBV5-1,-,few,17,TRBJ2-2,TGCGCCAGCAGCGGACCCCTTAGGGGTTTGAACACCGGGGAGCTGTTTTTT,CASSGPLRGLNTGELFF
TRBV27,TRBD1,many,15,TRBJ1-1,TGTGCCAGCAGTTTATCGGGACAGGGCGTCACTGAAGCTTTCTTT,CASSLSGQGVTEAFF
TRBV29-1,-,many,16,TRBJ2-1,TGCAGCGTTGAAGATCAGAGGGTTAGCTCCTACAATGAGCAGTTCTTC,CSVEDQRVSSYNEQFF
TRBV12-3/TRBV12-4,-,-,13,TRBJ2-5,TGTGCCAGCAGTTTCAGGGGCGAGGAGACCCAGTACTTC,CASSFRGEETQYF
TRBV12-3/TRBV12-4,TRBD2,few,18,TRBJ2-2,TGTGCCAGCAGTCAGTACTGGACTAGCGGGAGGGACACCGGGGAGCTGTTTTTT,CASSQYWTSGRDTGELFF
TRBV30,TRBD2,-,17,TRBJ2-5,TGTGCCTGGAAGGCCCTAGCGGGAGGGCCGGGGAAGGAGACCCAGTACTTC,CAWKALAGGPGKETQYF
TRBV12-3/TRBV12-4,-,-,15,TRBJ1-5,TGTGCCAGCAGTTTAGGTTCTTATAGCAATCAGCCCCAGCATTTT,CASSLGSYSNQPQHF
TRBV4-3,-,few,16,TRBJ1-4,TGCGCCAGCAGCCACGGGGACTTCTCAACTAATGAAAAACTGTTTTTT,CASSHGDFSTNEKLFF
TRBV7-8,-,-,14,TRBJ2-5,TGTGCCAGCAGCTTAGAGGCGGTCCAAGAGACCCAGTACTTC,CASSLEAVQETQYF
TRBV4-3,-,few,15,TRBJ2-1,TGCGCCAGCAGCCCCTTCACCGGGGGCCGAGATGAGCAGTTCTTC,CASSPFTGGRDEQFF
TRBV7-2,-,many,15,TRBJ1-2,TGTGCCAGCAGACCTGGTACGGGTTTCAACTATGGCTACACCTTC,CASRPGTGFNYGYTF
TRBV5-5,-,few,18,TRBJ2-7,TGTGCCAGCAGCTTGGGGGTCTTCTCGCTGACAGGTCTTTACGAGCAGTACTTC,CASSLGVFSLTGLYEQYF
TRBV20-1,-,few,13,TRBJ2-3,TGCAGTGCTAGTACCAGTAGCACAGATACGCAGTATTTT,CSASTSSTDTQYF
TRBV27,-,few,16,TRBJ2-3,TGTGCCAGCAGCCTTTTGACAGCCCTGACCAAAGATACGCAGTATTTT,CASSLLTALTKDTQYF
TRBV29-1,-,once,14,TRBJ1-3,TGCAGCGGCCGGGACCCTCGGCATGGAAACACCATATATTTT,CSGRDPRHGNTIYF
TRBV7-8,-,few,15,TRBJ2-7,TGTGCCAGCAGCTTACGGGCGGGGCTCTCCTACGAGCAGTACTTC,CASSLRAGLSYEQYF
TRBV9,TRBD2,many,15,TRBJ2-1,TGTGCCAGCAGCGTGGGTAGCGGGAGCCGGAATGAGCAGTTCTTC,CASSVGSGSRNEQFF
TRBV19,-,-,13,TRBJ1-2,TGTGCCAGTGGGGAGAGAGGGAGCCATGGCTACACCTTC,CASGERGSHGYTF
TRBV12-3/TRBV12-4,TRBD1,-,16,TRBJ1-3,TGTGCCAGCAGTTTTGGGGGAGCAGGGGGAGGAAACACCATATATTTT,CASSFGGAGGGNTIYF
TRBV12-3/TRBV12-4,-,-,12,TRBJ1-1,TGTGCCAGCAGTCGGACGAACACTGAAGCTTTCTTT,CASSRTNTEAFF
TRBV28,TRBD1,medium-sized,13,TRBJ2-7,TGTGCCAGCACCTGGACAGGGGGGTACGAGCAGTACTTC,CASTWTGGYEQYF
TRBV7-2,TRBD2,-,16,TRBJ2-5,TGTGCCAGCACCACCTCGGGGGGGAGGAGGGCAGAGACCCAGTACTTC,CASTTSGGRRAETQYF
TRBV20-1,-,many,12,TRBJ1-2,TGCAGTGCTATCAGGGGAAGCTATGGCTACACCTTC,CSAIRGSYGYTF
TRBV12-3/TRBV12-4,-,few,16,TRBJ2-5,TGTGCCAGCAAAAATACGATGGGGCAGGGGAGTGAGACCCAGTACTTC,CASKNTMGQGSETQYF
TRBV5-4,-,once,15,TRBJ2-7,TGTGCCAGCAGCCTGCCGGGTTTCGTGTTCCACGAGCAGTACTTC,CASSLPGFVFHEQYF
TRBV5-1,-,many,15,TRBJ2-3,TGCGCCAGCAGCTTGGATTCGGGAGCGGCAGATACGCAGTATTTT,CASSLDSGAADTQYF
TRBV12-3/TRBV12-4,-,few,16,TRBJ2-5,TGTGCCAGCAGTTTGTCGGGCGCAGCCGGTGGGGAGACCCAGTACTTC,CASSLSGAAGGETQYF
TRBV20-1,-,-,15,TRBJ2-7,TGCAGTGCGAGACCCACAGACATACTAACCTACGAGCAGTACTTC,CSARPTDILTYEQYF
TRBV20-1,-,-,14,TRBJ1-3,TGCAGTGCTCCGCAGGGGCTGACTGGAAACACCATATATTTT,CSAPQGLTGNTIYF
TRBV28,-,few,14,TRBJ2-3,TGTGCCAGCAGTTCAGGGACTCTACCAGATACGCAGTATTTT,CASSSGTLPDTQYF
TRBV7-9,TRBD2,many,14,TRBJ2-4,TGTGCCAGCAGCTTATGGGGAGGGGAAAACATTCAGTACTTC,CASSLWGGENIQYF
TRBV15,-,few,16,TRBJ2-2,TGTGCCACCAGCAGAGTATCGGGGGTCGGTACCGGGGAGCTGTTTTTT,CATSRVSGVGTGELFF
TRBV10-3,TRBD2,many,15,TRBJ2-3,TGTGCCATCAGGGGGAGCGGGAGGACCACAGATACGCAGTATTTT,CAIRGSGRTTDTQYF
TRBV4-3,TRBD1,-,19,TRBJ1-4,TGCGCCAGCAGCCAAGATTGGGGACAGGGGACCCCAGTCGTGGAAAAACTGTTTTTT,CASSQDWGQGTPVVEKLFF
TRBV27,-,-,14,TRBJ1-2,TGTGCCAGCACCCTCTCCCCAGGGAACTATGGCTACACCTTC,CASTLSPGNYGYTF
TRBV6-1,TRBD1,-,15,TRBJ2-7,TGTGCCAGCAGTGAAGAGGCGACAGGGGGTCTCGAGCAGTACTTC,CASSEEATGGLEQYF